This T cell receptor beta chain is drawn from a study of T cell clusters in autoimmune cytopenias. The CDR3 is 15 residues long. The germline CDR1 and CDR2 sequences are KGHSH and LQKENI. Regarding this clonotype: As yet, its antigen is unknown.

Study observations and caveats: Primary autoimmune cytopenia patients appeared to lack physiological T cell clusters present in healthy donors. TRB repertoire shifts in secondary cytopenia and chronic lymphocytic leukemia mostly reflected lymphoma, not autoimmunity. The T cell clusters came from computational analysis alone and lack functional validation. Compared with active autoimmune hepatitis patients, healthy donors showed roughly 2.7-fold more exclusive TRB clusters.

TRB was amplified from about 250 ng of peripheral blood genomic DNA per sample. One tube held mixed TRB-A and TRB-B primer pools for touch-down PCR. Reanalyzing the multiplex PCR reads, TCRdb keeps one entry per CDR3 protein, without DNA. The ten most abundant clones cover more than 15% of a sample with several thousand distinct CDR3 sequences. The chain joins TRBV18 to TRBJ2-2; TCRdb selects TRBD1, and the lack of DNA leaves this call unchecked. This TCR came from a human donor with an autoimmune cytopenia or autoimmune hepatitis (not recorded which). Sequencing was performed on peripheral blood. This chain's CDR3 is CASSGTGVNTGELFF.